This TCR beta chain is drawn from a study of CXCR3-negative and CXCR3-positive naive CD8 T cells. The CDR3 is 15 residues long. Germline CDR1 is PRHDT and CDR2 is FYEKMQ (reference sequence). Comments on this clonotype: Its antigen is undetermined.

CD8+ T cell subsets were each sorted in triplicate, approximately 270,000 cells apiece. By phenotype, naive CD8+ T cells were CD45RO-CCR7+CD27+CD95-. General study findings and limits: Higher TRB CDR3 hydrophobicity marked CXCR3-positive naive cells relative to CXCR3-negative naive cells.

UMI-tagged TRB cDNA libraries were built via 5' RACE. From its re-call of the 5' RACE reads, TCRdb lists each CDR3 protein once, without DNA. In all, the sample yields 90,000 to 150,000 distinct CDR3 sequences. The V call is TRBV13, the J call TRBJ2-5; TCRdb designates TRBD2, a call that cannot be tested without DNA. This TCR came from a human donor in good health. Some clones in this sample may be carry-over from other donors' samples. Specimen: naive CXCR3+ CD8+ T cells from blood. The subset here: CD45RO-CCR7+CD27+CD95- naive CD8+ T cells expressing CXCR3 (TNR3+). CDR3: CASRKRGFVRETQYF.